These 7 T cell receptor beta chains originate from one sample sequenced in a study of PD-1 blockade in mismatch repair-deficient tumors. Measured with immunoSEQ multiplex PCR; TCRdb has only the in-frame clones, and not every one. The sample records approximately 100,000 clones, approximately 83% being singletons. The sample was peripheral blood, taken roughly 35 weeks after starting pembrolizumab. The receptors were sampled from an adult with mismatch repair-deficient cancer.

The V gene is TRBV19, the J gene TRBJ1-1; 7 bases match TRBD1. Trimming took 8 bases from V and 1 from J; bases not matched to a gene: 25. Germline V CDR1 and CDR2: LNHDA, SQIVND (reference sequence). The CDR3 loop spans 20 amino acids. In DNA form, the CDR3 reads TGTGCCAGTTCTTACCCTACAGGGGAAGTCTTCTCCGCCGCGAACACTGAAGCTTTCTTT. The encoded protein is CASSYPTGEVFSAANTEAFF.

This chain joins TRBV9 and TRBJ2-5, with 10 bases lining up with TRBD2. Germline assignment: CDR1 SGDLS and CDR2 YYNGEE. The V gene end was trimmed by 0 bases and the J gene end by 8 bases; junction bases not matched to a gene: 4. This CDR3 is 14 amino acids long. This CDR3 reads CASSVEAGGPTQYF. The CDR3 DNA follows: TGTGCCAGCAGCGTAGAAGCGGGAGGGCCAACCCAGTACTTC.

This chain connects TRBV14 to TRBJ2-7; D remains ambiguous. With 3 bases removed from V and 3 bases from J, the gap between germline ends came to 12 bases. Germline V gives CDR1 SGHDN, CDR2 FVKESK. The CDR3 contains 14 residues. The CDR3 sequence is CASSQGGFGYEQYF. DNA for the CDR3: TGTGCCAGCAGCCAGGGCGGATTTGGCTACGAGCAGTACTTC.

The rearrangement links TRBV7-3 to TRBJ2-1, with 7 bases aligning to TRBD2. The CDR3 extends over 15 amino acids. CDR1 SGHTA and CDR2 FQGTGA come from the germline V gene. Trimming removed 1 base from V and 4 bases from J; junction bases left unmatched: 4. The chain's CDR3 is CASSLSLAVYNEQFF. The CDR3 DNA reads TGTGCCAGCAGCTTAAGTCTAGCGGTGTACAATGAGCAGTTCTTC. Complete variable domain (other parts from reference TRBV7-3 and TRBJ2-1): GAGVSQTPSNKVTEKGKYVELRCDPISGHTALYWYRQSLGQGPEFLIYFQGTGAADDSGLPNDRFFAVRPEGSVSTLKIQRTERGDSAVYLCASSLSLAVYNEQFFGPGTRLTVL.

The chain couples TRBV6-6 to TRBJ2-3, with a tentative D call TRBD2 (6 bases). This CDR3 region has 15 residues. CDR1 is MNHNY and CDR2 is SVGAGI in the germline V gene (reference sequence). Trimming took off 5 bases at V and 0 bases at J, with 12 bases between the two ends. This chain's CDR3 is CASSDRLGSTDTQYF. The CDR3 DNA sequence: TGTGCCAGCAGTGACAGACTAGGAAGCACAGATACGCAGTATTTT.

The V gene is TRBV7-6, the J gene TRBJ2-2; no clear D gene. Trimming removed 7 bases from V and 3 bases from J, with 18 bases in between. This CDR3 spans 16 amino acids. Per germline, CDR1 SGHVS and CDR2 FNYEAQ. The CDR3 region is CASNQRGVLDTGELFF. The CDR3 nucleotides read TGTGCCAGCAACCAGCGTGGAGTTCTGGACACCGGGGAGCTGTTTTTT. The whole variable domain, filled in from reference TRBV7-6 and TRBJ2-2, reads GAGVSQSPRYKVTKRGQDVALRCDPISGHVSLYWYRQALGQGPEFLTYFNYEAQQDKSGLPNDRFSAERPEGSISTLTIQRTEQRDSAMYRCASNQRGVLDTGELFFGEGSRLTVL.

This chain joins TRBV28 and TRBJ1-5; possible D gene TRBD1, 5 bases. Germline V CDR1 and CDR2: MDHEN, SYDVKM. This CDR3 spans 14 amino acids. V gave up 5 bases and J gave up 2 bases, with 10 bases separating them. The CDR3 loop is CASSPQVGNQPQHF. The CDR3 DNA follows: TGTGCCAGCAGTCCACAGGTGGGCAATCAGCCCCAGCATTTT.